This paragraph covers one T cell receptor beta chain sequence. The sample belongs to a study of blood T cell repertoires in COVID-19. Turning to the study itself: COVID-19 samples, acute and convalescent, were from the United States, Italy and Spain. The analysed material was cDNA or gDNA that came from T cells, B-cell-depleted T cells, or PBMCs.

The junction had 13 bases not matched to a gene; V was cut back by 5 bases and J by 4 bases. In germline, CDR1 is LGHNA, CDR2 YNFKEQ. This CDR3 spans 17 amino acids. Per the original data handling: Using reference gene primer amplification, nucleated cell counts were estimated. Produced via immunoSEQ multiplex PCR; TCRdb's table is partial and in-frame only. V and J calls plus clone size are reproduced from that table; the DNA served to infer D and trimming. The sample holds some 160,000 clones, roughly four fifths seen once. The TCR was taken from an elderly woman with COVID-19, enrolled during active disease. J is TRBJ2-2 and V is TRBV4-2; TRBD2 aligns across 7 bases. Sequencing input: peripheral blood. The CDR3 loop reads CASSSPASGYPTGELFF. The CDR3 DNA reads TGTGCCAGCAGCTCCCCAGCTAGCGGATACCCCACCGGGGAGCTGTTTTTT.